The 15 T cell receptor beta chains presented below share a single source sample, sequenced in a study of T cells in Graves' hyperthyroidism and ophthalmopathy. Amplification of TCR beta CDR3 regions was performed using RNA transcripts as template. The HTBI primer set served for first-round RT-PCR of the TCR CDR3. TCRdb independently ran MiXCR on the multiplex PCR reads; one entry per CDR3 protein. The sample holds 550,000 to 600,000 distinct CDR3 sequences; 11% to 15% are singletons and the top ten take roughly 7.1%. The sequenced material came from blood. The receptors stem from a woman younger than 30 with Graves' ophthalmopathy.

Worth noting for this clonotype: Being one base from a much bigger clone, this may be a read error. This chain uses TRBV10-3 with TRBJ1-4; weak D call: TRBD1 (5 bases). CDR1 is ENHRY, CDR2 SYGVKD, per germline. The CDR3 covers 15 residues. CDR3: CAVSNSGGANEKLFF. CDR3 coding DNA: TGTGCCGTCAGTAACTCGGGGGGAGCTAATGAAAAACTGTTTTTT.

This clonotype was seen at least ten times. The V gene is TRBV18, the J gene TRBJ1-5, with 10 bases fitting TRBD1. V was clipped by 6 bases and J by 6 bases; unmatched bases: 5. CDR1 and CDR2 from the germline V gene are KGHSH and LQKENI. This CDR3 region has 14 residues. The CDR3 spells CASSIRDRGQPQHF. The CDR3 DNA reads as TGTGCCAGCTCCATCCGGGACAGGGGTCAGCCCCAGCATTTT. Using reference TRBV18 and TRBJ1-5 for the parts outside the CDR3, the full variable domain is NAGVMQNPRHLVRRRGQEARLRCSPMKGHSHVYWYRQLPEEGLKFMVYLQKENIIDESGMPKERFSAEFPKEGPSILRIQQVVRGDSAAYFCASSIRDRGQPQHFGDGTRLSIL.

For this clonotype: The junction departs from the called germline gene at one end, perhaps through a read error. The chain joins TRBV4-1 to TRBJ1-1; a possible D gene is TRBD1 (6 bases). This CDR3 is 16 amino acids long. Per germline, CDR1 MGHRA and CDR2 YSYEKL. The CDR3 DNA sequence: TGCACCAGCAGCGCAGGGGCGGGACGGACGAACACTGAAGCTTTCTTT. It translates to CTSSAGAGRTNTEAFF.

This clonotype was detected ten times or more. V gene TRBV29-1 combines with J gene TRBJ1-1, with D hard to call. The V gene lost 5 bases and the J gene lost 1 base, with 5 bases spanning the gap. Germline CDR1 is SQVTM and CDR2 is ANQGSEA. This CDR3 has 11 residues. The CDR3: CSVTGNTEAFF. CDR3 in DNA: TGCAGCGTTACGGGGAACACTGAAGCTTTCTTT. The whole variable domain, filled in from reference TRBV29-1 and TRBJ1-1, reads SAVISQKPSRDICQRGTSLTIQCQVDSQVTMMFWYRQQPGQSLTLIATANQGSEATYESGFVIDKFPISRPNLTFSTLTVSNMSPEDSSIYLCSVTGNTEAFFGQGTRLTVV.

At least ten counts were recorded for this clonotype. The chain carries TRBV7-9 and TRBJ2-1; 11 nucleotides agree with TRBD2. CDR3 size: 16 residues. CDR1 is SEHNR, CDR2 FQNEAQ, per germline (reference sequence). Trimming took 5 bases from V and 10 from J; bases not matched to a gene: 13. The CDR3 DNA reads as TGTGCCAGCAGCCCGGCCGGGCTAGCGGGAGGTCGGGAGCAGTTCTTC. It codes for CASSPAGLAGGREQFF.

This clonotype showed up just a few times. The chain recombines TRBV18 with TRBJ2-5; D is unclear. This CDR3 region has 17 residues. Germline CDR1 and CDR2: KGHSH and LQKENI. Trimming removed 4 bases at V and 1 base at J, with 19 bases between. The CDR3 DNA follows: TGTGCCAGCTCACTTAACGCCGGGCCCCTGGCCCAAGAGACCCAGTACTTC. Translating it yields CASSLNAGPLAQETQYF.

There are many counts of this clonotype. J is TRBJ1-2 and V is TRBV12-3 or TRBV12-4; the D gene is possibly TRBD1 (6 bases). V lost 3 bases and J 7 bases, leaving 18 bases between the germline ends. This CDR3 is 15 amino acids long. CDR3 amino acids: CASSLRGAENGGYTF. The CDR3 nucleotides read TGTGCCAGCAGTTTGCGGGGGGCCGAAAACGGTGGCTACACCTTC.

This clonotype was seen at least ten times. CDR3 sequence reads: CASSPRTYYEQYF. Here the CDR3 DNA reads TGTGCCAGCAGCCCACGGACCTACTACGAGCAGTACTTC. The V and J genes are TRBV7-8 and TRBJ2-7; D unclear. There are 13 residues in the CDR3. The germline gives CDR1 SGHVS, CDR2 FQNEAQ. The V end lost 5 bases, the J end lost 3 bases, and 11 bases lay between the germline ends. Using reference TRBV7-8 and TRBJ2-7 for the parts outside the CDR3, the full variable domain is GAGVSQSPRYKVAKRGQDVALRCDPISGHVSLFWYQQALGQGPEFLTYFQNEAQLDKSGLPSDRFFAERPEGSVSTLKIQRTQQEDSAVYLCASSPRTYYEQYFGPGTRLTVT.

There are many counts of this clonotype. V and J are TRBV7-2 and TRBJ1-1; weak D call: TRBD1 (5 bases). The CDR3 has 14 residues. Germline V lookup: CDR1 SGHTA, CDR2 FQGNSA. The germline V and J ends were trimmed by 2 bases and 1 base, with 8 bases remaining between them. CDR3 sequence (DNA): TGTGCCAGCAGCTTACTTAGGGGGAACACTGAAGCTTTCTTT. Protein: CASSLLRGNTEAFF.

The J gene is TRBJ2-7, the V gene TRBV20-1, with TRBD2 matching 13 bases. The CDR3 loop spans 16 amino acids. Trimming at V came to 0 bases and at J to 4 bases, leaving 6 bases not matched to a gene. Germline assignment: CDR1 DFQATT and CDR2 SNEGSKA (reference sequence). The CDR3 loop is CSARDQGLAGSYEQYF. DNA for the CDR3: TGCAGTGCTAGAGATCAGGGACTAGCGGGATCTTACGAGCAGTACTTC.

This clonotype was picked up many times. This chain joins TRBV7-2 and TRBJ2-1; 8 nucleotides agree with TRBD2. V lost 1 base to trimming and J lost 4 bases; unmatched junction nucleotides: 12. There are 18 residues in the CDR3. Germline V gene sequence: CDR1 SGHTA, CDR2 FQGNSA. The CDR3 loop reads CASSLVGSAGAGYNEQFF. In DNA form, the CDR3 reads TGTGCCAGCAGCTTAGTCGGGTCAGCGGGAGCTGGTTACAATGAGCAGTTCTTC.

This clonotype was found many times. V is TRBV28 and J is TRBJ1-1; D is possibly TRBD1 (5 bases). The germline CDR1 and CDR2 sequences are MDHEN and SYDVKM. The CDR3 consists of 13 residues. The V gene lost 2 bases and the J gene lost 4 bases, with 8 bases spanning the gap. For the CDR3, the DNA is TGTGCCAGCAGTTTAACGGGGCCCACTGAAGCTTTCTTT. This encodes CASSLTGPTEAFF.

In this sample, this clonotype turned up many times. The chain combines TRBV7-2 with TRBJ2-3, with unresolved D. Germline-derived CDR1 and CDR2 are SGHTA and FQGNSA. The V gene lost 3 bases and the J gene lost 2 bases, with 9 bases spanning the gap. The CDR3 contains 14 residues. The CDR3 sequence is CASSFGGATDTQYF. The CDR3, as DNA: TGTGCCAGCAGCTTTGGCGGAGCCACAGATACGCAGTATTTT.

The sample holds many counts of this clonotype. This sequence joins TRBV28 and TRBJ1-1; 9 bases fit TRBD1. The CDR3 runs to 15 residues. Looked up from germline, CDR1 is MDHEN and CDR2 is SYDVKM. The trim removed 5 bases at V and 4 bases at J, leaving 8 bases unmatched. CDR3 region: CASSPGDRDVTEAFF. DNA of the CDR3: TGTGCCAGCAGTCCGGGGGACAGGGACGTCACTGAAGCTTTCTTT.

This clonotype was detected ten times or more. The J gene is TRBJ2-1, the V gene TRBV28, with TRBD2 matching 9 bases. V was pared by 8 bases and J by 7 bases, with 12 bases of the junction left unmatched. Germline V lookup: CDR1 MDHEN, CDR2 SYDVKM. This CDR3 is 15 amino acids long. The CDR3 is CASSLGTSRGNEQFF. In DNA form, the CDR3 reads TGTGCCAGCTCCCTCGGGACTAGCAGGGGGAATGAGCAGTTCTTC.